What follows describes a single T cell receptor beta chain. Original methodology: Scientists estimated how many nucleated cells there were by amplifying reference gene primers. Using immunoSEQ multiplex PCR, the repertoire was profiled, and TCRdb retains in-frame clones only, with some absent. That table gives V, J and clone size, and the DNA gave D and trimming. The sample lists about 490,000 clones, 70% to 90% occurring once. This sample stems from a study of blood T cell repertoires in COVID-19. Study details: COVID-19 samples from acute and convalescent phases originated in the United States, Italy and Spain.

This CDR3 has 17 residues. V trimming: 1 base; J trimming: 0 bases; junction bases outside the gene matches: 6. CDR1 is SEHNR and CDR2 is FQNEAQ in the germline V gene (reference sequence). Sequencing was performed on peripheral blood. The genes are TRBV7-9 and TRBJ1-3; 7 nucleotides agree with TRBD1. The TCR sequence derives from a human donor in a cohort sampled during active COVID-19. In DNA, the CDR3 is TGTGCCAGCAGCTTAGGCCGACAGGGCCCCTCTGGAAACACCATATATTTT. This sequence encodes CASSLGRQGPSGNTIYF.